This T cell receptor (beta chain) originates from a study of shared clonotypes between healthy human individuals. Across the study: CD8 memory received one plate per donor, CD8 naive two, CD4 memory three and CD4 naive three.

Per the study methods: For the immunoSEQ data, sequences were junction-only without quality scores, so filtering differed. Clones were sequenced by immunoSEQ multiplex PCR, and TCRdb holds only the in-frame ones, with some missing. V and J calls and clone size are as listed in that table; D and trimming were resolved from the DNA. The repertoire includes about 2.3 million clones, 80% to 95% of them detected once, and 0.3% to 0.4% sits in the top ten. The CDR3 runs 17 residues. CDR1 is GTSNPN, CDR2 SVGIG, per germline (reference sequence). With V trimmed by 1 base and J by 4 bases, 13 bases remained unmatched.

The sample taken for sequencing was naive CD4+ T cells from PBMCs. Subset in this sample: CD45RA+ positively selected. This TCR was recovered from a man aged 18 to 35 in good health. Some clones in this sample may be carry-over from other donors' samples. V is TRBV30 and J is TRBJ2-5; 9 bases line up with TRBD2. CDR3 in DNA: TGTGCCTGGAGTGGGGCTAGCGGGATGGGATTAGCAGAGACCCAGTACTTC. This gives the protein CAWSGASGMGLAETQYF.